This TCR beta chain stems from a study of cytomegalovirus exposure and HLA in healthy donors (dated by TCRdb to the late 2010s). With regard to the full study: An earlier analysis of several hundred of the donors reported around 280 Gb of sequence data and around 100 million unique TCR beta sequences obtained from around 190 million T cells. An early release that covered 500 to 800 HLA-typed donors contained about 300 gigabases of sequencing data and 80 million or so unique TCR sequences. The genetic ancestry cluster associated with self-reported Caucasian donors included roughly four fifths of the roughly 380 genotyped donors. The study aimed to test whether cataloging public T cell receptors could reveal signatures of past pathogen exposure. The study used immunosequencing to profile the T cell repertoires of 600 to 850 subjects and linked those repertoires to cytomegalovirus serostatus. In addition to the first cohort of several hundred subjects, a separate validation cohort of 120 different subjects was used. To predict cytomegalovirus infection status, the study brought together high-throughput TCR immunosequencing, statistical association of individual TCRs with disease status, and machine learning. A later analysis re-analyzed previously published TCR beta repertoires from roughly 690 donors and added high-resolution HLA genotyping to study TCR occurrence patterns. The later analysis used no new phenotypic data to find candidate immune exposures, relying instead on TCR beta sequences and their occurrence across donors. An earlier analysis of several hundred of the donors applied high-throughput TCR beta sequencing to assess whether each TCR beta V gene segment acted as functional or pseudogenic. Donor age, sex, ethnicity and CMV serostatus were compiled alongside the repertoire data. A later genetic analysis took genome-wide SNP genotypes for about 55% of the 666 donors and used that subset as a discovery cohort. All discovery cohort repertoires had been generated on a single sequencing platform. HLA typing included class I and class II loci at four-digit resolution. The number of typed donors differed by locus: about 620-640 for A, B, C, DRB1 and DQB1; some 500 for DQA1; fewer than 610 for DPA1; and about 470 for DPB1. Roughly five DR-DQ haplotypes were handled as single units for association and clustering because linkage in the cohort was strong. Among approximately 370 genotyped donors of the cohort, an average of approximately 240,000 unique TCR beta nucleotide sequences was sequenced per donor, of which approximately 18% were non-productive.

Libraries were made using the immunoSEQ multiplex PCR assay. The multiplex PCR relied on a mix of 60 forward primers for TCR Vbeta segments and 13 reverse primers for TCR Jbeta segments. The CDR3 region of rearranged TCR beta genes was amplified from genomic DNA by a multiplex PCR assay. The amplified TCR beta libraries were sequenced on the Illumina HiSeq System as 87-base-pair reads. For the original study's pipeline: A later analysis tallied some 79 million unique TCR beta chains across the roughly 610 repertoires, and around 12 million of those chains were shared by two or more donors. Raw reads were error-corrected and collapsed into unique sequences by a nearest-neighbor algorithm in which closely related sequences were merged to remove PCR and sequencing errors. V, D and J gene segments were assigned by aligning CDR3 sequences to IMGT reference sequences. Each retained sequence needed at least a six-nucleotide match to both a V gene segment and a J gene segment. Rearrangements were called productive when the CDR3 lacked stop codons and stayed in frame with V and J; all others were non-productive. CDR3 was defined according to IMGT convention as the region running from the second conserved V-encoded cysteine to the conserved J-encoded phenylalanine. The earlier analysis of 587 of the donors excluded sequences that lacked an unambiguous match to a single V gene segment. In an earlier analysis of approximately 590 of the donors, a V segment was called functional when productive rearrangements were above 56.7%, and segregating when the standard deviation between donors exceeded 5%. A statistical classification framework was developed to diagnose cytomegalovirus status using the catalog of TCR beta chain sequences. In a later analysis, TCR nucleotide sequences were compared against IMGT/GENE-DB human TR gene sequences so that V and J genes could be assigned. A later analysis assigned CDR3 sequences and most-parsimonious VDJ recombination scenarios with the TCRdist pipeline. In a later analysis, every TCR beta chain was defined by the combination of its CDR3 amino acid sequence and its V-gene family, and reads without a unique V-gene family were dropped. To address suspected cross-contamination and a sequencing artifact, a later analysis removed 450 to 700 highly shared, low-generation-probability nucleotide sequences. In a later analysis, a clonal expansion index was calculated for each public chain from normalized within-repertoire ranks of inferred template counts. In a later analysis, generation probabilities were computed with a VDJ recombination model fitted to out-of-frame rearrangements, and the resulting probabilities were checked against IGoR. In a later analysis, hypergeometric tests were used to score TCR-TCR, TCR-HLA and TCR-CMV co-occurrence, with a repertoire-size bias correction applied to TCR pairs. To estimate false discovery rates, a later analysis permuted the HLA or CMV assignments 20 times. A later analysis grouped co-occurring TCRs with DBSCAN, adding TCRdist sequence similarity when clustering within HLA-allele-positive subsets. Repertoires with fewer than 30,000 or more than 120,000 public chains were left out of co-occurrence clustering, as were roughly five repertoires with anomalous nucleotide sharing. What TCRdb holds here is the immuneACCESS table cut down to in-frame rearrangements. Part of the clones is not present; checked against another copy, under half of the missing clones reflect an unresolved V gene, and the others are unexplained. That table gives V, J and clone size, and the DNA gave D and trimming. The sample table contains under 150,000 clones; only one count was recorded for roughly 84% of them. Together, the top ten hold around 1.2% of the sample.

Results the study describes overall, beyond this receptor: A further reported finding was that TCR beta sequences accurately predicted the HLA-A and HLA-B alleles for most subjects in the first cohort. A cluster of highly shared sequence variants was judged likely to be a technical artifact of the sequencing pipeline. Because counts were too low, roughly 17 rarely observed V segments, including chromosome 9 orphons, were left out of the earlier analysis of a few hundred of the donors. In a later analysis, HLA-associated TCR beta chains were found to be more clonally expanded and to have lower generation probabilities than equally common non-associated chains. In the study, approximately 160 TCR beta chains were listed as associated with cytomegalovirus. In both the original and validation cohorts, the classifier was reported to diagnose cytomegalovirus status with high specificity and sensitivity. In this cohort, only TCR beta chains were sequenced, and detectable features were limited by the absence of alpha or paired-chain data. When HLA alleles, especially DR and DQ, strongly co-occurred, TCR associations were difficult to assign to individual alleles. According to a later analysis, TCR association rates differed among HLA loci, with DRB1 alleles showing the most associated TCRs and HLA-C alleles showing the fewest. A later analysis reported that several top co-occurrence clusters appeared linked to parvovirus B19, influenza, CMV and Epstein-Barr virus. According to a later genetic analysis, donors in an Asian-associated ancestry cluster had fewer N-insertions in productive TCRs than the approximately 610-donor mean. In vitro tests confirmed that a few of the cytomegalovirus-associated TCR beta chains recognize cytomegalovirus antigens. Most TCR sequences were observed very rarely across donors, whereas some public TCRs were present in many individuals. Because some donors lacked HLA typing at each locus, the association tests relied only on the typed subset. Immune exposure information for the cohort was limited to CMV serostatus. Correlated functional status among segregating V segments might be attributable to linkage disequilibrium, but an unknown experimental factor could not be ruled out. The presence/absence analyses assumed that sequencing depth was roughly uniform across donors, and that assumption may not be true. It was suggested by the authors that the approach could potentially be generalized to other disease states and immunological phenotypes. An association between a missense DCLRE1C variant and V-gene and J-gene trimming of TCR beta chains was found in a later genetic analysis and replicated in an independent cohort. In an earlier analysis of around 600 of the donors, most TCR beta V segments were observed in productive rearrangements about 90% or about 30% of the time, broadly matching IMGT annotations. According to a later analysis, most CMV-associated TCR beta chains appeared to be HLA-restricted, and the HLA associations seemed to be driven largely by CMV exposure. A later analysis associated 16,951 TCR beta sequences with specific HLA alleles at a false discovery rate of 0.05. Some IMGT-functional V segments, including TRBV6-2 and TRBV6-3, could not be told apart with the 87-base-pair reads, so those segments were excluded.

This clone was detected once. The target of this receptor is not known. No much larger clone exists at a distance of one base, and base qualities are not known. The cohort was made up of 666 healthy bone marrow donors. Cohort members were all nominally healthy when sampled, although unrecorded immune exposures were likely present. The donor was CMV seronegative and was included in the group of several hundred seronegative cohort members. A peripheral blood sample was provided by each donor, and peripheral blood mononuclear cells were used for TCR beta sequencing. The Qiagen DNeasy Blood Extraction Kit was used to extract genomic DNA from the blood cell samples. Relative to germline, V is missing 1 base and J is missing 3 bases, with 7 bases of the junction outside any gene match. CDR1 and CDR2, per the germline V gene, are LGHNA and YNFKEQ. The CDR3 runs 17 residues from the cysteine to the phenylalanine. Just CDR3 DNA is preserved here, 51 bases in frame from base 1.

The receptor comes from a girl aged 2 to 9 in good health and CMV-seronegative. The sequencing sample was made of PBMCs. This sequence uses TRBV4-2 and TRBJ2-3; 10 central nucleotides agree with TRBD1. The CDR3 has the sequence CASSQGEPDRGTDTQYF. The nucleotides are TGTGCCAGCAGCCAAGGAGAGCCGGACAGGGGGACAGATACGCAGTATTTT.